These T cell receptor beta chains were read from a single sample in a study of cytomegalovirus exposure and HLA in healthy donors. Clones were read by immunoSEQ multiplex PCR, and TCRdb kept only the in-frame ones, dropping some. The sample includes some 130,000 clones, about two thirds of them seen just once. The specimen sequenced was PBMCs. The origin of the receptors is a woman aged 60-75 years in good health and CMV-seropositive. Both conserved end residues are part of each CDR3. Fields, in order: clone size, V gene, J gene, D gene, CDR3 DNA, CDR3 protein. D genes are given only for firm matches. Size is omitted from some rows. Given values are once, few, many or a class for expanded clones.

>once|TRBV6-1|TRBJ1-2|.
TGTGCCAGCAGTGAGAGAGGTTGGAGTGGCTACACCTTT
CASSERGWSGYTF
>.|TRBV30|TRBJ1-4|.
TGTGCCTGGAAGGACTACGGGGAAAAACTGTTTTTT
CAWKDYGEKLFF
>.|TRBV27|TRBJ1-1|TRBD1
TGTGCCAGCACCACGACAGGGACCATGAACACTGAAGCTTTCTTT
CASTTTGTMNTEAFF
>.|TRBV15|TRBJ1-1|.
TGTGCCACCAGCAGCTACACTGAAGCTTTCTTT
CATSSYTEAFF
>.|TRBV6-1|TRBJ2-3|.
TGTGCCAGCAGGAAACTACAGGACACAGATACGCAGTATTTT
CASRKLQDTDTQYF
>.|TRBV7-9|TRBJ2-1|TRBD2
TGTGCCAGCAGCTTAAGGCTAGCGGGACCCAATGAGCAGTTCTTC
CASSLRLAGPNEQFF
>few|TRBV9|TRBJ2-3|TRBD2
TGTGCCAGCAGCGTAGGCGGGACTAGAAGCACAGATACGCAGTATTTT
CASSVGGTRSTDTQYF
>.|TRBV7-9|TRBJ2-2|TRBD1
TGTGCCAGCAGCCCCCGTGGGACAGGGAACACCGGGGAGCTGTTTTTT
CASSPRGTGNTGELFF
>.|TRBV2|TRBJ1-1|.
TGTGCCAGCAGTGTCGGTATCCAGGGGACTGAAGCTTTCTTT
CASSVGIQGTEAFF
>.|TRBV7-9|TRBJ2-7|.
TGTGCCAGCAGCTTAGCGCTTGGGGCCCGCGAGCAGTACTTC
CASSLALGAREQYF
>.|TRBV18|TRBJ2-7|TRBD1
TGTGCCAGCTCGGGACAGGGGAGCGACGAGCAGTACTTC
CASSGQGSDEQYF
>.|TRBV28|TRBJ1-1|TRBD1
TGTGCCAGCAGTCTGGGGCGTCAGGGGGCTACTGAAGCTTTCTTT
CASSLGRQGATEAFF
>.|TRBV5-8|TRBJ1-1|TRBD1
TGTGCCAGCCAAACCGGGACAGGGGCCATGAACACTGAAGCTTTCTTT
CASQTGTGAMNTEAFF
>few|TRBV7-9|TRBJ1-3|.
TGTGCCAGCGGGCAGTTCTCTGGAAACACCATATATTTT
CASGQFSGNTIYF
>.|TRBV23-1|TRBJ2-5|.
TGCGCCAGCAGTCTGGCAGAAGAGACCCAGTACTTC
CASSLAEETQYF
>.|TRBV6-5|TRBJ2-5|TRBD2
TGTGCCAGCAATCGCGAGGGACTAGCGGGGGCCCAGTACTTC
CASNREGLAGAQYF
>.|TRBV27|TRBJ2-5|TRBD1
TGTGCCAGCAGTTCCTCGGGACAGGGGCGAGAGACCCAGTACTTC
CASSSSGQGRETQYF
>.|TRBV11-2|TRBJ2-5|.
TGTGCCAGCACCAAGGGGGGGAGGGGGGAAGAGACCCAGTACTTC
CASTKGGRGEETQYF
>.|TRBV25-1|TRBJ2-7|TRBD2
TGTGCCAGCAGTGAAGGGTCCGGGGGGGCCTACGAGCAGTACTTC
CASSEGSGGAYEQYF
>.|TRBV9|TRBJ2-5|TRBD1
TGTGCCAGCAGCGGGACAGGGCACCAAGAGACCCAGTACTTC
CASSGTGHQETQYF
>few|TRBV6-1|TRBJ1-5|.
TGTGCCAGCATCGCCGGCACAGGTCGGCTTCAGCCCCAGCATTTT
CASIAGTGRLQPQHF
>.|TRBV5-8|TRBJ2-7|.
TGTGCCAGCAGCTTGGCGGTCCGTTCCTACGAGCAGTACTTC
CASSLAVRSYEQYF
>few|TRBV28|TRBJ1-2|.
TGTGCCAGCAGTGACCCCGGCGGCACGGGCTATGGCTACACCTTC
CASSDPGGTGYGYTF
>.|TRBV7-6|TRBJ2-5|TRBD1
TGTGCCAGCAGCTTCAGGGGGCTAGGAGAGACCCAGTACTTC
CASSFRGLGETQYF
>.|TRBV2|TRBJ1-2|.
TGTGCCAGCCGTAGGGTTGGCAGGGCCTATGGCTACACCTTC
CASRRVGRAYGYTF
>.|TRBV5-1|TRBJ1-5|TRBD1
TGCGCCAGCAGCAGCGGGACAGGGGAGAGGGGTCAGCCCCAGCATTTT
CASSSGTGERGQPQHF
>.|TRBV2|TRBJ2-3|.
TGTGCCAGCAGCGTACTAGGATCAGATACGCAGTATTTT
CASSVLGSDTQYF